Below are 32 T cell receptor beta chains sequenced from a single sample in a study of blood T cell repertoires in COVID-19. This table comes from immunoSEQ multiplex PCR, and its TCRdb copy is limited to in-frame clones, with some not included. This sample has 150,000 to 200,000 clones, with 70% to 90% found just once. The sample comprised peripheral blood. These receptors all come from a man between 60 and 70 years old with acute or convalescent COVID-19.

The rearrangement uses TRBV24-1 and TRBJ2-1; TRBD2 matches 8 bases. The CDR3 has 14 amino acids. J gave up 7 bases and V 7 bases, and 8 bases lay outside the gene matches. Germline V gene data show CDR1 as KGHDR and CDR2 as SFDVKD. The CDR3 region has the DNA TGTGCCACCAGGCCGGGAGGGGGTGGTAATGAGCAGTTCTTC. It specifies CATRPGGGGNEQFF.

The chain links TRBV4-3 to TRBJ1-5, with D unresolved. The CDR3 has 13 residues. Trimming stripped 0 bases from V and 4 bases from J, with 4 bases between. Germline CDR1 is LGHNA and CDR2 is YSLEER. CDR3 nucleotides: TGCGCCAGCAGCCAAGACAGGAATCAGCCCCAGCATTTT. Encoded protein: CASSQDRNQPQHF.

Many counts were recorded for this clone. The chain links TRBV12-3 or TRBV12-4 to TRBJ1-2, with D uncertain. V was shortened by 3 bases and J by 7 bases, with 9 bases between the two germline ends. The CDR3 runs to 12 residues. CDR3 residues: CASSLGSAGYTF. CDR3 in DNA: TGTGCCAGCAGTTTGGGGAGTGCTGGCTACACCTTC.

V usage is TRBV5-1 and J usage is TRBJ2-1; possibly TRBD2 for D (5 bases). V was shortened by 2 bases and J by 9 bases, with 9 bases between the two germline ends. The V gene's germline CDR1 is SGHRS and CDR2 YFSETQ. The CDR3 runs to 12 residues. The CDR3 DNA is TGCGCCAGCAGCTTAAAGGCGGGTGAGCAGTTCTTC. As protein: CASSLKAGEQFF.

This chain connects TRBV5-1 to TRBJ2-7; possibly TRBD1 for D (6 bases). V was cut by 4 bases and J by 2 bases, with 16 bases left in between. This CDR3 has 15 amino acids. Per the germline V gene, CDR1 is SGHRS and CDR2 is YFSETQ. The CDR3 coding sequence is TGCGCCAGCAGCCCGGGTGGACAGACAGCCTACGAGCAGTACTTC. Translated, it gives CASSPGGQTAYEQYF.

This clone showed up just a few times. The chain has TRBV9 and TRBJ2-3, with 8 bases that match TRBD2. V lost 0 bases to trimming and J lost 6 bases; unmatched junction nucleotides: 6. The germline V gene encodes CDR1 SGDLS and CDR2 YYNGEE. This CDR3 comprises 15 residues. The chain's CDR3 is CASSVAGGDSDTQYF. The CDR3, as DNA: TGTGCCAGCAGCGTAGCCGGGGGGGATTCGGATACGCAGTATTTT.

This clone occurred once. The chain has TRBV7-6 and TRBJ2-3, with TRBD2 matching 12 bases. The CDR3 loop spans 16 amino acids. Unmatched junction bases numbered 4, after V lost 3 bases and J lost 3 bases. In germline, CDR1 is SGHVS, CDR2 FNYEAQ. CDR3 bases: TGTGCCAGCAGCTTCTTCGGACTAGCGGGAACAGATACGCAGTATTTT. It is translated as CASSFFGLAGTDTQYF.

The chain employs TRBV12-3 or TRBV12-4 and TRBJ2-2; possible D gene TRBD1, 5 bases. V lost 1 base and J 11 bases, leaving 11 bases between the germline ends. This CDR3 comprises 13 residues. The CDR3 protein is CASSLGGRVELFF. The CDR3 DNA sequence: TGTGCCAGCAGTTTAGGGGGCAGGGTTGAGCTGTTTTTT.

The chain joins TRBV18 to TRBJ1-1, with unresolved D. V was trimmed by 1 base and J by 1 base, leaving 13 bases between them. Germline assignment: CDR1 KGHSH and CDR2 LQKENI. The CDR3 is 16 residues long. The CDR3 spells CASSPLPQSANTEAFF. CDR3 nucleotides: TGTGCCAGCTCACCACTTCCGCAGTCTGCGAACACTGAAGCTTTCTTT.

This clone showed up just once. The V gene is TRBV19, the J gene TRBJ1-1, with no clear D. CDR1 and CDR2 (germline): LNHDA, SQIVND (reference sequence). Trimming stripped 6 bases from V and 4 bases from J, with 15 bases between. There are 14 residues in the CDR3. The CDR3, as DNA: TGTGCCAGTAGCGGGGAGGCTATAGGCACTGAAGCTTTCTTT. Protein sequence: CASSGEAIGTEAFF.

This clone was counted a single time. This chain connects TRBV30 to TRBJ1-1; D is possibly TRBD1 (5 bases). CDR1 and CDR2 (germline): GTSNPN, SVGIG (reference sequence). The CDR3 length is 16 residues. Trimming cost V 1 base and J 0 bases, with 15 bases left between them. CDR3 region: CAWSALNPGVNTEAFF. The CDR3 coding sequence is TGTGCCTGGAGTGCCTTAAACCCGGGGGTGAACACTGAAGCTTTCTTT.

V is TRBV10-1 and J is TRBJ1-5, with 7 bases lining up with TRBD1. The CDR3 totals 18 residues. The trim removed 6 bases at V and 5 bases at J, leaving 19 bases unmatched. Germline V gene data show CDR1 as WNHNN and CDR2 as SYGVQD (reference sequence). In nucleotides, the CDR3 is TGCGCCAGCAGAGAGGGGATCTATGACAGGGCTGTACATCAGCCCCAGCATTTT. This sequence encodes CASREGIYDRAVHQPQHF.

The V call is TRBV18, the J call TRBJ2-7, with TRBD1 matching 9 bases. CDR1 is KGHSH and CDR2 is LQKENI in the germline V gene. The ends lost 2 bases at V and 4 bases at J; junction bases unmatched: 6. CDR3 length equals 15 residues. In DNA, the CDR3 is TGTGCCAGCTCACCAATAGGACAGGGGTCATACGAGCAGTACTTC. Residues: CASSPIGQGSYEQYF.

V and J are TRBV5-1 and TRBJ2-3; 7 bases match TRBD1. The CDR3 totals 16 residues. The V gene end was trimmed by 0 bases and the J gene end by 2 bases; junction bases not matched to a gene: 6. Germline V gives CDR1 SGHRS, CDR2 YFSETQ. The CDR3 sequence: CASSLGPTGVTDTQYF. CDR3 coding DNA: TGCGCCAGCAGCTTGGGCCCTACAGGGGTCACAGATACGCAGTATTTT.

This clone came up once. The chain links TRBV5-4 to TRBJ1-1; a weak D match, TRBD1 (6 bases). Germline V CDR1 and CDR2: SGHNT, YYREEE (reference sequence). The CDR3 covers 14 residues. V lost 4 bases, J lost 1 base, and 11 bases lay in between. CDR3 nucleotides: TGTGCCAGCAGCGCCTCACAGGGGAACACTGAAGCTTTCTTT. It codes for CASSASQGNTEAFF.

CDR3 residues: CASSGFVTGNGGYTF. The CDR3 DNA reads as TGTGCCAGTAGTGGCTTCGTGACAGGGAACGGAGGCTACACCTTC. The rearrangement uses TRBV19 and TRBJ1-2; 7 positions match TRBD1. V gave up 5 bases and J gave up 8 bases; unmatched junction bases: 14. This CDR3 comprises 15 residues. CDR1 LNHDA and CDR2 SQIVND come from the germline V gene (reference sequence). The whole variable domain, filled in from reference TRBV19 and TRBJ1-2, reads DGGITQSPKYLFRKEGQNVTLSCEQNLNHDAMYWYRQDPGQGLRLIYYSQIVNDFQKGDIAEGYSVSREKKESFPLTVTSAQKNPTAFYLCASSGFVTGNGGYTFGSGTRLTVV.

J is TRBJ2-6 and V is TRBV19, with TRBD1 as a possible D gene (6 bases). The CDR3 runs to 16 residues. Germline lookup yields CDR1 LNHDA and CDR2 SQIVND (reference sequence). Deletions cut 7 bases from V and 0 bases from J, with 13 bases between. The CDR3 is CASTGTLPSGANVLTF. CDR3 DNA sequence: TGTGCCAGTACCGGGACACTACCCTCTGGGGCCAACGTCCTGACTTTC.

This chain connects TRBV28 to TRBJ1-2; TRBD1 matches 9 bases. Looked up from germline, CDR1 is MDHEN and CDR2 is SYDVKM. CDR3 length: 14 residues. V was clipped by 5 bases and J by 2 bases; unmatched bases: 3. The CDR3 region has the DNA TGTGCCAGCAGTCTCGGACAGGGGAACTATGGCTACACCTTC. Its translation is CASSLGQGNYGYTF.

The genes are TRBV27 and TRBJ2-7; a possible D gene is TRBD1 (5 bases). This CDR3 comprises 15 residues. V shed 5 bases and J shed 3 bases, with 17 bases lying between them. CDR1 is MNHEY and CDR2 is SMNVEV in the germline V gene (reference sequence). The CDR3 region has the DNA TGTGCCAGCAGTCCGCCGGACAAGTCCCGCTACGAGCAGTACTTC. It yields the protein CASSPPDKSRYEQYF.

Only one count was recorded for this clone. The chain carries TRBV29-1 and TRBJ1-4, with D possibly TRBD1 on 6 matching bases. Germline CDR1 and CDR2: SQVTM and ANQGSEA. This CDR3 is 12 amino acids long. Trimming removed 5 bases from V and 3 bases from J, with 7 bases in between. The CDR3 bases are TGCAGCGTTCCAGGGGCTAATGAAAAACTGTTTTTT. Protein: CSVPGANEKLFF.

This clone has just one count. The chain carries TRBV5-8 and TRBJ1-5; D possibly corresponds to TRBD1 (5 bases). Germline assignment: CDR1 SGHTS and CDR2 YDEGEE. The CDR3 sequence is 18 residues long. V lost 2 bases and J 1 base, leaving 19 bases between the germline ends. The CDR3 here is CASSFGSRGELSNQPQHF. The DNA of the CDR3 is TGTGCCAGCAGCTTCGGGAGTAGGGGAGAACTGAGCAATCAGCCCCAGCATTTT.

In nucleotides, the CDR3 is TGTGCCAGCAGCTTAGATTTCCTCCCGGGGATGTGGTACACCTTC. Translating gives CASSLDFLPGMWYTF. V and J are TRBV11-2 and TRBJ1-2; no firm D call. The CDR3 is made up of 15 amino acids. Germline loops: CDR1 SGHAT, CDR2 FQNNGV. Trimming shortened V by 0 bases and J by 11 bases, and 19 bases separated the two germline ends.

This clone came up a few times. V gene TRBV19 combines with J gene TRBJ1-6; D gene uncertain. Trimming removed 5 bases from V and 7 bases from J, with 12 bases in between. Germline-derived CDR1 and CDR2 are LNHDA and SQIVND (reference sequence). This CDR3 contains 14 residues. CDR3 DNA: TGTGCCAGTAGTGTCGAGGGAAGGAATTCACCCCTCCACTTT. It codes for CASSVEGRNSPLHF.

This chain uses TRBV7-2 with TRBJ1-5; the D is unclear. Germline V lookup: CDR1 SGHTA, CDR2 FQGNSA. Deletions cut 1 base from V and 0 bases from J, with 7 bases between. This CDR3 has 15 amino acids. The CDR3 DNA sequence: TGTGCCAGCAGCTTAGGAACAGCTAGCAATCAGCCCCAGCATTTT. It encodes CASSLGTASNQPQHF.

Here the CDR3 DNA reads TGTGCCAGCAGCCAGGACAGGGGGCGCGAGCAGTACTTC. Residues: CASSQDRGREQYF. V and J are TRBV7-9 and TRBJ2-7; 11 bases match TRBD1. Germline values: CDR1 SEHNR, CDR2 FQNEAQ (reference sequence). The J segment lost 6 bases and the V segment lost 5 bases, leaving 3 bases of the junction unmatched. The CDR3 totals 13 residues.

The sample holds one count of this clone. The rearrangement joins TRBV19 to TRBJ2-1, with D perhaps TRBD2 (6 bases). The CDR3 consists of 15 residues. V lost 4 bases to trimming and J lost 3 bases, with 13 bases between them. Germline V lookup: CDR1 LNHDA, CDR2 SQIVND (reference sequence). The CDR3 protein is CASSRNAGNYNEQFF. In DNA, the CDR3 is TGTGCCAGTAGTAGAAACGCGGGGAACTACAATGAGCAGTTCTTC. Full variable domain (missing parts from reference TRBV19 and TRBJ2-1): DGGITQSPKYLFRKEGQNVTLSCEQNLNHDAMYWYRQDPGQGLRLIYYSQIVNDFQKGDIAEGYSVSREKKESFPLTVTSAQKNPTAFYLCASSRNAGNYNEQFFGPGTRLTVL.

J is TRBJ1-5 and V is TRBV27, with TRBD1 identical over 8 bases. Germline CDR1 MNHEY, CDR2 SMNVEV (reference sequence). The CDR3 has 15 residues. The V gene end was trimmed by 6 bases and the J gene end by 7 bases; junction bases not matched to a gene: 11. CDR3 sequence reads: CASSPRGQGRQPQHF. The CDR3 nucleotides read TGTGCCAGCAGCCCGAGAGGACAGGGTCGCCAGCCCCAGCATTTT.

The gene calls are TRBV2 and TRBJ1-3; TRBD1 matches at 9 bases. Germline-derived CDR1 and CDR2 are SNHLY and FYNNEI. V shed 8 bases, J shed 6 bases, and the junction held 11 bases outside the gene matches. The CDR3 is made up of 15 amino acids. For the CDR3, the DNA is TGTGCCAGCCGACTCGGGACAGGGAGATCAAACACCATATATTTT. Translation: CASRLGTGRSNTIYF.

This CDR3 is CASSQERGQGRLKNTEAFF. The CDR3 coding sequence is TGCGCCAGCAGCCAAGAACGGGGACAGGGCCGGTTAAAGAACACTGAAGCTTTCTTT. The chain links TRBV4-1 to TRBJ1-1; 9 bases are shared with TRBD1. Germline CDR1 MGHRA, CDR2 YSYEKL. This CDR3 is 19 amino acids long. J lost 1 base, V lost 0 bases, and 12 bases had no gene match.

CDR3 sequence reads: CASSPRGQGYNEQFF. As DNA, the CDR3 is TGTGCCAGTAGCCCCCGGGGACAGGGGTACAATGAGCAGTTCTTC. The J gene is TRBJ2-1, the V gene TRBV19, with 10 bases matching TRBD1. Trimming cost V 6 bases and J 4 bases; bases outside gene matches: 6. CDR1 LNHDA and CDR2 SQIVND come from the germline V gene (reference sequence). CDR3 length equals 15 residues.

The chain combines TRBV7-9 with TRBJ1-5; D is uncertain. V was shortened by 6 bases and J by 0 bases, with 12 bases between the two germline ends. The CDR3 consists of 15 residues. Germline-derived CDR1 and CDR2 are SEHNR and FQNEAQ (reference sequence). CDR3 sequence (DNA): TGTGCCAGCAGTCCCGTCGGGGATAGCAATCAGCCCCAGCATTTT. This translates into CASSPVGDSNQPQHF.

The rearrangement links TRBV5-6 to TRBJ2-7, with TRBD1 identical over 8 bases. The ends lost 3 bases at V and 10 bases at J; junction bases unmatched: 6. The CDR3 is 12 amino acids. Germline CDR1 reads SGHDT; CDR2 reads YYEEEE. The chain's CDR3 is CASSWGQAVQYF. CDR3 DNA sequence: TGTGCCAGCAGCTGGGGACAGGCTGTACAGTACTTC. The full variable domain, completed using reference TRBV5-6 and TRBJ2-7, is DAGVTQSPTHLIKTRGQQVTLRCSPKSGHDTVSWYQQALGQGPQFIFQYYEEEERQRGNFPDRFSGHQFPNYSSELNVNALLLGDSALYLCASSWGQAVQYFGPGTRLTVT.